This T cell receptor beta chain was captured by sequencing in a study of T cell responses to AZD1222 COVID-19 vaccine. Sequencing was performed with immunoSEQ multiplex PCR; in TCRdb, only in-frame clones are kept and a portion is missing. The sample holds approximately 68,000 clones, about 88% seen once. Germline-derived CDR1 and CDR2 are SGHTA and FQGNSA. CDR3 length: 17 amino acids. With V trimmed by 0 bases and J by 4 bases, 3 bases remained unmatched. The starting material was peripheral blood, obtained 28 days after the second dose of the MenACWY control vaccine. V and J are TRBV7-2 and TRBJ2-1, with TRBD2 matching 13 bases. The receptor's source is an adult who received the MenACWY meningococcal vaccine as a control. This CDR3 reads CASSLAGLAGEYNEQFF. CDR3 nucleotide sequence: TGTGCCAGCAGCTTAGCAGGACTAGCGGGAGAGTACAATGAGCAGTTCTTC.